This T cell receptor (beta chain) was recorded in a study of early T cells in non-severe SARS-CoV-2 infection. Looking at the study overall: Chains stayed unpaired after sequencing of bulk RNA from unsorted whole blood. The study, taken as a whole, reports: VDJdb-based annotation leaned toward anti-spike CD8 responses and missed private and CD4 specificities.

This clonotype showed up just a few times. Its antigen is unidentified. Unique molecular identifiers were added to individual cDNA molecules. TCRdb passed the 5' RACE reads through MiXCR, listing each CDR3 protein once. The sample lists some 77,000 distinct CDR3 sequences; about a sixth were seen once. Trimming took off 4 bases at V and 0 bases at J, with 4 bases between the two ends. CDR1 is SGHVS, CDR2 FQNEAQ, per germline. The CDR3 extends over 13 amino acids. This receptor was obtained from an adult who was a healthcare worker with PCR-confirmed SARS-CoV-2 infection or an uninfected control (not recorded which). The sample comprised whole blood. V and J are TRBV7-8 and TRBJ1-5; D not certain. The CDR3 is CASSSYSNQPQHF. CDR3 nucleotide sequence: TGTGCCAGCAGCTCGTATAGCAATCAGCCCCAGCATTTT. Together with reference TRBV7-8 and TRBJ1-5, the CDR3 gives the full variable domain: GAGVSQSPRYKVAKRGQDVALRCDPISGHVSLFWYQQALGQGPEFLTYFQNEAQLDKSGLPSDRFFAERPEGSVSTLKIQRTQQEDSAVYLCASSSYSNQPQHFGDGTRLSIL.